This T cell receptor (beta chain) was profiled in a study of human T cells and chemical hapten exposure. Notes on the study in general: Against controls, expanded TCRs gave rise to significantly more large CDR3 similarity clusters. There was no change with DPC sensitization in TCRs above 1 in 1000 frequency.

Unique molecular identifiers were attached to individual cDNA molecules during library preparation. MiXCR, applied by TCRdb to the RACE reads, yields one record per CDR3 protein. This sample has 35,000 to 50,000 distinct CDR3 sequences, with approximately 10% found just once. Time point here: pre-sensitization, week 0. This sample's treatment: therapeutic diphenylcyclopropenone sensitization with weekly scalp DPC. This clonotype was seen a few times. What it recognizes is unknown. The CDR3 extends over 16 amino acids. Germline values: CDR1 KGHSH, CDR2 LQKENI. Deletions cut 2 bases from V and 0 bases from J, with 12 bases between.

The sequences come from whole blood, collected in connection with sensitization to the hapten diphenylcyclopropenone (DPC). The V call is TRBV18, the J call TRBJ2-3; D gene unclear. The sequence derives from a man younger than 40 with alopecia areata. Some clones in this sample may be carry-over from other donors' samples. The CDR3 DNA follows: TGTGCCAGCTCACCAAGGGAAACTACTAGCACAGATACGCAGTATTTT. Protein: CASSPRETTSTDTQYF.